Below are 2 T cell receptor beta chains sequenced from a single sample in a study of blood T cell repertoires in COVID-19. The assay was immunoSEQ multiplex PCR, and TCRdb's table has in-frame clones only and misses some. The sample shows 400,000 or so clones, approximately 86% of them seen only once. Sequencing input: PBMCs or T cells enriched from blood (not recorded which). The receptors were gathered from a woman between 35 and 50 years old with acute COVID-19.

In DNA, the CDR3 is TGTGCCTGTACCCCGGGATTAAGCTATGGCTACACCTTC. This codes for CACTPGLSYGYTF. V is TRBV30 and J is TRBJ1-2; no clear D. This CDR3 has 13 residues. V was trimmed by 6 bases and J by 4 bases, leaving 15 bases between them. Per the germline V gene, CDR1 is GTSNPN and CDR2 is SVGIG (reference sequence).

The V and J genes are TRBV19 and TRBJ1-5; D perhaps matches TRBD1 (5 bases). Germline assignment: CDR1 LNHDA and CDR2 SQIVND (reference sequence). CDR3 length equals 16 residues. Trimming took 6 bases from V and 0 from J, leaving 15 bases between them. The CDR3 is CASRDGQGYSNQPQHF. The CDR3 nucleotides read TGTGCCAGTAGGGACGGGCAGGGCTATAGCAATCAGCCCCAGCATTTT.